The 26 T cell receptor beta chains below were found in one sample sequenced in a study of Graves' ophthalmopathy and Graves' hyperthyroidism. Amplification of the TCR beta CDR3 regions used RNA transcripts (as template). The first round was an RT-PCR with HTBI primers, and the second round was a multiplex PCR. TCRdb independently ran MiXCR on the multiplex PCR reads; one entry per CDR3 protein. There are around 1.1 million distinct CDR3 sequences in the sample; around a third occur only once, and 11% lies in the top ten. The sequencing sample was made of peripheral blood or thyroid tissue (not recorded which). The receptors here all came from an adult man with Graves' hyperthyroidism.

V and J are TRBV19 and TRBJ2-5, with 10 nucleotides matching TRBD1. This CDR3 region has 17 residues. The ends lost 0 bases at V and 6 bases at J; junction bases unmatched: 10. CDR1 is LNHDA, CDR2 SQIVND, per germline (reference sequence). CDR3 protein: CASSIDQPGQGWKTQYF. The DNA for the CDR3 is TGTGCCAGTAGTATAGATCAACCGGGACAGGGGTGGAAGACCCAGTACTTC.

In this sample, this clonotype turned up many times. The rearrangement joins TRBV19 to TRBJ2-7; 9 bases line up with TRBD1. V lost 4 bases to trimming and J lost 4 bases; unmatched junction nucleotides: 5. This CDR3 is built from 14 residues. Germline CDR1 reads LNHDA; CDR2 reads SQIVND (reference sequence). The DNA for the CDR3 is TGTGCCAGTAGTACGGGACAGGGTCAGTACGAGCAGTACTTC. It codes for CASSTGQGQYEQYF. Together with reference TRBV19 and TRBJ2-7, the CDR3 gives the full variable domain: DGGITQSPKYLFRKEGQNVTLSCEQNLNHDAMYWYRQDPGQGLRLIYYSQIVNDFQKGDIAEGYSVSREKKESFPLTVTSAQKNPTAFYLCASSTGQGQYEQYFGPGTRLTVT.

In its sample, this clonotype was seen many times. The J gene is TRBJ2-7, the V gene TRBV4-1, with 11 bases that match TRBD1. In germline, CDR1 is MGHRA, CDR2 YSYEKL. The CDR3 is made up of 14 amino acids. V was pared by 4 bases and J by 7 bases, with 6 bases of the junction left unmatched. The CDR3 sequence is CASSRGQGGDEQYF. CDR3 coding DNA: TGCGCCAGCAGCCGGGGACAGGGGGGCGATGAGCAGTACTTC.

CDR3 protein: CASSQSEVNVGGKLFF. The CDR3 nucleotides read TGTGCCAGCAGCCAATCGGAGGTGAATGTGGGAGGAAAACTGTTTTTT. The chain links TRBV16 to TRBJ1-4, with no clear D. Trimming removed 0 bases from V and 10 bases from J, with 18 bases in between. This CDR3 is built from 16 residues. Germline V gene sequence: CDR1 KGHSY, CDR2 FQNENV.

The chain joins TRBV20-1 to TRBJ2-6, with 7 bases aligning to TRBD1. The CDR3 consists of 10 residues. The ends lost 5 bases at V and 13 bases at J; junction bases unmatched: 2. Germline CDR1 is DFQATT and CDR2 is SNEGSKA (reference sequence). The CDR3 region has the DNA TGCAGTGCTGGGGGACAGGTCCTGACTTTC. As protein: CSAGGQVLTF.

This clonotype was counted only a few times. The rearrangement joins TRBV9 to TRBJ1-5; no clear D gene. The CDR3 is 15 amino acids. Looked up from germline, CDR1 is SGDLS and CDR2 is YYNGEE. Trimming stripped 7 bases from V and 0 bases from J, with 14 bases between. The CDR3 reads CASHWAGGSNQPQHF. CDR3 sequence (DNA): TGTGCCAGCCATTGGGCAGGCGGTAGCAATCAGCCCCAGCATTTT.

The chain couples TRBV7-2 to TRBJ2-7; 10 bases map to TRBD2. CDR3 size: 14 residues. The V and J ends lost 2 bases and 6 bases, in that order; junction bases with no gene match: 4. Germline V CDR1 and CDR2: SGHTA, FQGNSA. The CDR3 region is CASSLSGRAAEQYF. DNA of the CDR3: TGTGCCAGCAGCTTAAGCGGGAGGGCGGCCGAGCAGTACTTC. The full variable domain, with the rest looked up from reference TRBV7-2 and TRBJ2-7, is GAGVSQSPSNKVTEKGKDVELRCDPISGHTALYWYRQSLGQGLEFLIYFQGNSAPDKSGLPSDRFSAERTGGSVSTLTIQRTQQEDSAVYLCASSLSGRAAEQYFGPGTRLTVT.

The rearrangement links TRBV29-1 to TRBJ1-1, with D perhaps matching TRBD1 (6 bases). The length of the CDR3 is 12 residues. V lost 3 bases to trimming and J lost 4 bases, with 9 bases between them. Germline values: CDR1 SQVTM, CDR2 ANQGSEA. The CDR3 DNA sequence: TGCAGCGTTGATGGCAGGGGCACTGAAGCTTTCTTT. This sequence encodes CSVDGRGTEAFF.

The table lists this clonotype with many counts. The chain links TRBV9 to TRBJ2-2; 9 nucleotides match TRBD1. Per germline, CDR1 SGDLS and CDR2 YYNGEE. V shed 0 bases, J shed 3 bases, and the junction held 3 bases outside the gene matches. The CDR3 contains 16 residues. The CDR3 loop reads CASSVEGQGYTGELFF. The CDR3 DNA reads as TGTGCCAGCAGCGTAGAGGGACAGGGTTACACCGGGGAGCTGTTTTTT.

This clonotype has a count of ten or more. The V gene is TRBV29-1, the J gene TRBJ2-5, with 8 bases aligning to TRBD1. V was clipped by 6 bases and J by 5 bases; unmatched bases: 8. The CDR3 sequence is 13 residues long. Germline CDR1 SQVTM, CDR2 ANQGSEA. The CDR3 DNA follows: TGCAGCGTGGGACAGGCGCTAGGGGAGACCCAGTACTTC. This gives the protein CSVGQALGETQYF. The full variable domain, its missing parts supplied by reference TRBV29-1 and TRBJ2-5, is SAVISQKPSRDICQRGTSLTIQCQVDSQVTMMFWYRQQPGQSLTLIATANQGSEATYESGFVIDKFPISRPNLTFSTLTVSNMSPEDSSIYLCSVGQALGETQYFGPGTRLLVL.

The chain links TRBV10-3 to TRBJ2-5, with D unresolved. Trimming left V 7 bases short and J 9 bases short, with 6 bases between. The CDR3 spans 9 residues. The germline CDR1 and CDR2 sequences are ENHRY and SYGVKD. CDR3 sequence reads: CAIKGSQYF. The CDR3 region has the DNA TGTGCCATCAAGGGATCCCAGTACTTC.

This chain connects TRBV7-7 to TRBJ2-5; the D call may be TRBD1 or TRBD2 (5 bases each). The CDR3 has 14 residues. V was trimmed by 5 bases and J by 5 bases, leaving 15 bases between them. Germline values: CDR1 SSHAT, CDR2 FNYEAQ (reference sequence). CDR3 sequence (DNA): TGTGCCAGCAGCGTGGAGACGGGGACGGAGACCCAGTACTTC. Amino acids: CASSVETGTETQYF.

There are many counts of this clonotype. The J gene is TRBJ1-1, the V gene TRBV6-6, with D unresolved. Germline V lookup: CDR1 MNHNY, CDR2 SVGAGI (reference sequence). The CDR3 covers 12 residues. Trimming pared 5 bases from V and 5 bases from J, leaving 9 bases between. CDR3 bases: TGTGCCAGCAGTCCAGACAAGACTGAAGCTTTCTTT. Residues: CASSPDKTEAFF.

This clonotype was counted only a few times. This chain links TRBV19 with TRBJ2-7; 8 nucleotides agree with TRBD1. The CDR3 is 15 amino acids. Germline V gene sequence: CDR1 LNHDA, CDR2 SQIVND (reference sequence). The ends lost 5 bases at V and 5 bases at J; junction bases unmatched: 11. The CDR3 DNA is TGTGCCAGTAGTGTGAGGGACAGGCCCTTGGACGAGCAGTACTTC. Its translation: CASSVRDRPLDEQYF.

This rearrangement joins TRBV29-1 to TRBJ1-5; D gene uncertain. This CDR3 comprises 14 residues. V was cut by 4 bases and J by 3 bases, with 13 bases left in between. In germline, CDR1 is SQVTM, CDR2 ANQGSEA. In nucleotides, the CDR3 is TGCAGCGTTGCTGGCGGTGGGCCCAATCAGCCCCAGCATTTT. Protein: CSVAGGGPNQPQHF.

A note on this clonotype: The junction departs from germline at one end; a sequencing error may be responsible. The V gene is TRBV10-3, the J gene TRBJ2-5; a possible D gene is TRBD1 (6 bases). The CDR3 contains 15 residues. Germline CDR1 and CDR2: ENHRY and SYGVKD. The CDR3 loop reads CASSTLTGIQETQYF. The CDR3 region has the DNA TGTGCCAGCAGTACACTCACAGGGATCCAAGAGACCCAGTACTTC.

J is TRBJ2-7 and V is TRBV10-3, with 7 bases identical to TRBD2. Germline V CDR1 and CDR2: ENHRY, SYGVKD. The CDR3 sequence is 11 residues long. The DNA of the CDR3 is TGTAGACGCGGGGGTTACGACGAGCAGTACTTC. This sequence encodes CRRGGYDEQYF.

The chain employs TRBV9 and TRBJ2-2, with TRBD2 identical over 7 bases. V was pared by 4 bases and J by 6 bases, with 12 bases of the junction left unmatched. The CDR3 has 16 amino acids. Germline CDR1 SGDLS, CDR2 YYNGEE. CDR3 nucleotides: TGTGCCAGCAGCCCAAGACATCTAGGGAGGGCCGGGGAGCTGTTTTTT. Translating gives CASSPRHLGRAGELFF.

J is TRBJ2-7 and V is TRBV25-1; 9 bases agree with TRBD1. Germline assignment: CDR1 MGHDK and CDR2 SYGVNS. The CDR3 has 16 amino acids. V shed 6 bases, J shed 7 bases, and the junction held 16 bases outside the gene matches. Written as DNA, the CDR3 is TGTGCCAGCAGACAGACCGGGACAGGGACTTCGAGGGAGCAGTACTTC. It yields the protein CASRQTGTGTSREQYF.

As regards this clonotype: A much bigger clone sits one base away, suggesting this may be a read error. Because the CDR3 is missing its conserved closing phenylalanine or tryptophan, this is likely a read error. The rearrangement links TRBV9 to TRBJ1-1; D might be TRBD1 (5 bases). CDR3 length: 13 residues. The germline CDR1 and CDR2 sequences are SGDLS and YYNGEE. Trimming removed 8 bases from V and 3 bases from J, with 14 bases in between. The CDR3 is CASGDRPDTEAFL. As DNA, the CDR3 is TGTGCCAGTGGGGACCGTCCAGACACTGAAGCTTTCCTT.

This clonotype was counted only a few times. The V call is TRBV29-1, the J call TRBJ1-1, with TRBD1 identical over 10 bases. The CDR3 is made up of 17 amino acids. J gave up 3 bases and V 4 bases, and 14 bases lay outside the gene matches. In germline, CDR1 is SQVTM, CDR2 ANQGSEA. The CDR3 region is CSVGLPGTGDQDTEAFF. The DNA for the CDR3 is TGCAGCGTTGGTCTCCCCGGGACAGGGGATCAAGACACTGAAGCTTTCTTT.

The table lists this clonotype with a few counts. The rearrangement uses TRBV27 and TRBJ2-2; perhaps TRBD2 as D (6 bases). The germline V gene has CDR1 MNHEY and CDR2 SMNVEV (reference sequence). Trimming left V 7 bases short and J 7 bases short, with 13 bases between. The CDR3 consists of 13 residues. The CDR3 reads CASTPSAFGELFF. The CDR3 nucleotides are TGTGCCAGCACCCCTAGCGCGTTCGGGGAGCTGTTTTTT.

This rearrangement joins TRBV29-1 to TRBJ1-2; D might be TRBD1 (6 bases). Trimming left V 8 bases short and J 3 bases short, with 13 bases between. This CDR3 has 12 amino acids. The germline V gene has CDR1 SQVTM and CDR2 ANQGSEA. This chain's CDR3 is CSLDRGHYGYTF. In DNA form, the CDR3 reads TGCAGCTTAGATCGGGGGCACTATGGCTACACCTTC.

The sample holds many counts of this clonotype. This rearrangement joins TRBV10-3 to TRBJ1-1; tentatively, D is TRBD1 (6 bases). V dropped 10 bases and J dropped 6 bases, with 15 bases sitting between them. Germline V CDR1 and CDR2: ENHRY, SYGVKD. This CDR3 has 12 amino acids. The CDR3 region has the DNA TGTGCCACCGGGACCGAGGGGGCTGAAGCTTTCTTT. As protein: CATGTEGAEAFF.

V usage is TRBV5-7 and J usage is TRBJ2-2; 9 bases match TRBD2. TRBV5-7 is an open reading frame, and its role is uncertain. Losses at the gene ends were 5 bases for V and 7 bases for J; bases not matched to a gene: 6. This CDR3 is built from 14 residues. CDR3 coding DNA: TGTGCCAGCAGTTGGACTAGCGCAATCGGGGAGCTGTTTTTT. This gives the protein CASSWTSAIGELFF.

This clonotype was seen a few times. V usage is TRBV5-1 and J usage is TRBJ2-2; 11 bases align to TRBD1. V trimming: 4 bases; J trimming: 3 bases; junction bases outside the gene matches: 5. In germline, CDR1 is SGHRS, CDR2 YFSETQ. The CDR3 has 16 amino acids. The DNA of the CDR3 is TGCGCCAGCAGCCCCCCGGACAGGGGGCACACCGGGGAGCTGTTTTTT. Translation: CASSPPDRGHTGELFF.